A single sample is the source of the 12 T cell receptor beta chains below, sequenced in a study of technical replicates of blood from several donors. Sequencing was performed with immunoSEQ multiplex PCR; in TCRdb, only in-frame clones are kept and a portion is missing. Of around 64,000 clones listed, 85% to 95% are singletons. Sample: PBMCs. The receptor set was obtained from a human donor in good health. Some clones in this sample may be carry-over from other donors' samples.

The chain has TRBV5-4 and TRBJ1-2, with D perhaps TRBD1 (5 bases). V was shortened by 2 bases and J by 2 bases, with 10 bases between the two germline ends. Germline V gives CDR1 SGHNT, CDR2 YYREEE (reference sequence). The CDR3 is 14 amino acids. The CDR3 protein is CASSFGGENYGYTF. In DNA form, the CDR3 reads TGTGCCAGCAGCTTCGGGGGAGAGAACTATGGCTACACCTTC.

Of note for this clone: The final CDR3 position lacks the conserved phenylalanine or tryptophan, pointing to a likely read error. The limits of the CDR3 on the DNA are not certain, so only TCRdb's listed CDR3 is given. The gene calls are TRBV7-9 and TRBJ1-2. Germline V gene sequence: CDR1 SEHNR, CDR2 FQNEAQ (reference sequence). The CDR3 length equals 11 residues, ends included. CDR3 amino acids: CASSSSEGRLA.

This rearrangement joins TRBV29-1 to TRBJ1-2; D ambiguous. The germline V gene encodes CDR1 SQVTM and CDR2 ANQGSEA. The CDR3 has 10 amino acids. V lost 5 bases, J lost 6 bases, and 7 bases lay in between. The DNA of the CDR3 is TGCAGCGTTTTGGCAGATGGCTACACCTTC. Translation: CSVLADGYTF.

V usage is TRBV6-5 and J usage is TRBJ2-5; 14 bases align to TRBD2. From germline, CDR1 is MNHEY and CDR2 SVGAGI. The CDR3 sequence is 15 residues long. The trim removed 6 bases at V and 5 bases at J, leaving 5 bases unmatched. CDR3 loop: CASSRLAGGGETQYF. CDR3 DNA sequence: TGTGCCAGCAGCCGACTAGCGGGAGGGGGCGAGACCCAGTACTTC.

The rearrangement joins TRBV5-1 to TRBJ2-1; 9 positions match TRBD2. The junction had 7 bases not matched to a gene; V was cut back by 1 base and J by 2 bases. This CDR3 is 17 amino acids long. Per germline, CDR1 SGHRS and CDR2 YFSETQ. CDR3 loop: CASSLRASGETYNEQFF. Written as DNA, the CDR3 is TGCGCCAGCAGCTTGAGGGCTAGCGGGGAGACCTACAATGAGCAGTTCTTC.

This chain joins TRBV29-1 and TRBJ1-2, with a tentative D call TRBD1 (5 bases). CDR3 length equals 13 residues. Trimming removed 1 base from V and 0 bases from J, with 6 bases in between. Germline values: CDR1 SQVTM, CDR2 ANQGSEA. CDR3 sequence: CSVEVGPNYGYTF. CDR3 DNA: TGCAGCGTTGAAGTGGGGCCTAACTATGGCTACACCTTC.

The rearrangement uses TRBV18 and TRBJ2-5; D is undetermined. Germline assignment: CDR1 KGHSH and CDR2 LQKENI. This CDR3 has 12 amino acids. V lost 6 bases and J lost 0, with 5 bases in between. CDR3 DNA: TGTGCCAGCTCGGCAAACCAAGAGACCCAGTACTTC. Translated, it gives CASSANQETQYF.

The rearrangement uses TRBV9 and TRBJ2-7; weak D call: TRBD1 (6 bases). Germline V gene sequence: CDR1 SGDLS, CDR2 YYNGEE. With 2 bases removed from V and 5 bases from J, the gap between germline ends came to 14 bases. The CDR3 contains 14 residues. The CDR3 spells CASSVSGTSHEQYF. CDR3 DNA: TGTGCCAGCAGCGTCTCCGGGACATCCCACGAGCAGTACTTC.

This clone was recorded a few times. The chain recombines TRBV7-2 with TRBJ2-7; the match to TRBD2 covers 9 bases. This CDR3 has 16 residues. V gave up 2 bases and J gave up 6 bases; unmatched junction bases: 11. Germline assignment: CDR1 SGHTA and CDR2 FQGNSA. CDR3 in amino acids: CASSLFRAGGDIEQYF. In nucleotides, the CDR3 is TGTGCCAGCAGCTTATTTCGAGCGGGAGGCGATATCGAGCAGTACTTC.

Written as DNA, the CDR3 is TGTGCCAGCAGCCCCTCGTCCTCTGGGGCCAACGTCCTGACTTTC. Its protein is CASSPSSSGANVLTF. The chain joins TRBV7-7 to TRBJ2-6; unclear D gene. The CDR3 is made up of 15 amino acids. The V gene's germline CDR1 is SSHAT and CDR2 FNYEAQ (reference sequence). V was cut by 5 bases and J by 0 bases, with 8 bases left in between.

The genes are TRBV29-1 and TRBJ2-1; TRBD2 agrees at 8 bases. Per the germline V gene, CDR1 is SQVTM and CDR2 is ANQGSEA. The CDR3 extends over 12 amino acids. Trimming took 6 bases from V and 6 from J; bases not matched to a gene: 4. The CDR3 here is CSVTSGGNEQFF. As DNA, the CDR3 is TGCAGCGTGACGAGCGGGGGCAATGAGCAGTTCTTC.

The chain joins TRBV9 to TRBJ2-5; 16 nucleotides match TRBD2. The CDR3 is 18 residues long. The germline V gene encodes CDR1 SGDLS and CDR2 YYNGEE. Trimming cost V 2 bases and J 3 bases; bases outside gene matches: 7. The CDR3 nucleotides read TGTGCCAGCAGCGTTGGGACTAGCGGGGGGGCCTTAAAAGAGACCCAGTACTTC. It codes for CASSVGTSGGALKETQYF.